Shown below are 6 T cell receptor beta chains from a single sample sequenced in a study of T cells after yellow fever vaccination. TCRdb re-called the 5' RACE reads with MiXCR, one entry per CDR3 protein. The sample consists of around 550,000 distinct CDR3 sequences, 19% of them appearing once. The sample consisted of PBMCs, taken 15 days after the yellow fever booster vaccination. The receptors originated from a man younger than 45 who received the YFV17D yellow fever vaccine.

The chain uses TRBV29-1 and TRBJ2-3, with 7 bases lining up with TRBD1. Germline V lookup: CDR1 SQVTM, CDR2 ANQGSEA. The CDR3 loop spans 17 amino acids. J was trimmed by 3 bases and V by 0 bases; bases with no gene match: 12. DNA for the CDR3: TGCAGCGTTGAAGATCAGGGAACAGGGGATCCAACAGATACGCAGTATTTT. Amino acid sequence: CSVEDQGTGDPTDTQYF.

The chain couples TRBV12-3 or TRBV12-4 to TRBJ2-7; D ambiguous. Trimming took off 0 bases at V and 2 bases at J, with 8 bases between the two ends. The CDR3 has 14 residues. This chain's CDR3 is CASSLALGTYEQYF. CDR3 DNA: TGTGCCAGCAGTTTAGCCCTTGGCACCTACGAGCAGTACTTC.

The rearrangement links TRBV5-1 to TRBJ2-2; D call uncertain. The CDR3 has 14 residues. The V gene's germline CDR1 is SGHRS and CDR2 YFSETQ. Trimming cost V 6 bases and J 7 bases, with 16 bases left between them. DNA for the CDR3: TGCGCCAGCAACGGTCCGATGTCAGACGGGGAGCTGTTTTTT. Amino acids: CASNGPMSDGELFF.

The chain carries TRBV28 and TRBJ2-7; D not resolved. V was pared by 10 bases and J by 2 bases, with 9 bases between. Germline CDR1 MDHEN, CDR2 SYDVKM. The CDR3 runs to 11 residues. The CDR3 region has the DNA TGTGCCACCGCAGTACCCTACGAGCAGTACTTC. Translating gives CATAVPYEQYF. Supplemented by reference TRBV28 and TRBJ2-7, the full variable domain reads DVKVTQSSRYLVKRTGEKVFLECVQDMDHENMFWYRQDPGLGLRLIYFSYDVKMKEKGDIPEGYSVSREKKERFSLILESASTNQTSMYLCATAVPYEQYFGPGTRLTVT.

This clonotype was counted a single time. This chain joins TRBV5-4 and TRBJ1-1, with a possible D match to TRBD1 (6 bases). The CDR3 is made up of 15 amino acids. Germline V lookup: CDR1 SGHNT, CDR2 YYREEE (reference sequence). Between the trimmed V and J ends, which lost 0 bases and 5 bases, there was a span of 14 bases. In DNA, the CDR3 is TGTGCCAGCAGCTTGGCCAGGGGTTTGTCGACTGAAGCTTTCTTT. This translates into CASSLARGLSTEAFF.

The table lists this clonotype with many counts. The rearrangement uses TRBV14 and TRBJ2-6; D not resolved. Germline assignment: CDR1 SGHDN and CDR2 FVKESK. The CDR3 consists of 13 residues. Trimming took off 3 bases at V and 1 base at J, with 1 base between the two ends. For the CDR3, the DNA is TGTGCCAGCAGCCATTCTGGGGCCAACGTCCTGACTTTC. Translated: CASSHSGANVLTF.